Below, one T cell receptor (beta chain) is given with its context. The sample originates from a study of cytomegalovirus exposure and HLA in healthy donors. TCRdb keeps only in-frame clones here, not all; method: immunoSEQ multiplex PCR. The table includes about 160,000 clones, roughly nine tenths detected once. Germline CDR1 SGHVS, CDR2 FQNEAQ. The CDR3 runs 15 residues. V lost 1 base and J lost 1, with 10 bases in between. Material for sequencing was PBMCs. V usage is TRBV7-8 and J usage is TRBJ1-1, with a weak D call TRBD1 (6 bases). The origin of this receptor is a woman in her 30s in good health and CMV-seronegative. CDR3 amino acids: CASSLGARGNTEAFF. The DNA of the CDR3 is TGTGCCAGCAGCTTAGGAGCCAGGGGGAACACTGAAGCTTTCTTT.